This T cell receptor (beta chain) comes out of a study of OX40 agonist ivuxolimab in advanced cancers. The study's findings and limits: With doses of 0.1-3.0 mg/kg, partial responders showed among the lowest clonal expansion. Both CD4+ and CD8+ T cell populations in blood had undergone clonal expansion by week 6 at 0.1 to 3.0 mg/kg. Also showing low normalized T-cell clonal expansion were some of the nonresponders.

The CDR3 covers 14 residues. The V end lost 0 bases, the J end lost 1 base, and 6 bases lay between the germline ends. Germline CDR1 MGHRA, CDR2 YSYEKL. Data came from immunoSEQ multiplex PCR; TCRdb stores just in-frame clones and leaves some out. The sample includes about 80,000 clones, over 75% of them seen just once. This clone came up a few times. The antigen is not known. The chain employs TRBV4-1 and TRBJ1-1; D not resolved. This specimen was CD4+ or CD8+ T cells sorted from blood, taken in a trial of the OX40 agonist ivuxolimab. The receptor comes from an adult with an advanced solid tumor such as melanoma, head and neck, liver or kidney cancer. CDR3 sequence reads: CASSQEHWNTEAFF. CDR3 DNA: TGCGCCAGCAGCCAAGAACACTGGAACACTGAAGCTTTCTTT.